These 31 T cell receptor beta chains were sequenced from one sample in a study of graft-versus-host responses after intestinal transplantation. These receptors' antigens are unknown. The repertoire was sequenced with immunoSEQ multiplex PCR; TCRdb's copy has only in-frame clones and lacks some. The sample shows about 82,000 clones, 90% to 95% of them seen only once. The starting material was unstimulated CD4+ T cells sorted from spleen or lymph node cells, obtained before intestinal transplant. The receptors were sampled from a human donor who received an intestinal transplant.

The rearrangement joins TRBV15 to TRBJ2-1; TRBD1 matches 9 bases. Germline CDR1 LNHNV, CDR2 YYDKDF (reference sequence). V lost 0 bases, J lost 5 bases, and 14 bases stayed unmatched. The CDR3 extends over 19 amino acids. Here the CDR3 reads CATSRDHLTGGAINNEQFF. The CDR3 nucleotides read TGTGCCACCAGCAGAGATCATTTAACAGGGGGCGCGATAAACAATGAGCAGTTCTTC.

The rearrangement links TRBV4-3 to TRBJ1-1, with D hard to call. Between the trimmed V and J ends, which lost 1 base and 1 base, there was a span of 7 bases. Germline V gene lookup returns CDR1 LGHNA and CDR2 YSLEER. There are 14 residues in the CDR3. CDR3 protein: CASSQGPGNTEAFF. The CDR3 DNA is TGCGCCAGCAGCCAAGGTCCAGGGAACACTGAAGCTTTCTTT.

The V and J genes are TRBV15 and TRBJ1-2; D perhaps matches TRBD1 (5 bases). Per germline, CDR1 LNHNV and CDR2 YYDKDF (reference sequence). The length of the CDR3 is 14 residues. The V and J ends lost 0 bases and 8 bases respectively, with 13 bases between them. CDR3 DNA: TGTGCCACCAGCAGAGAGATCCAGGGAGGCGGCTACACCTTC. Translating gives CATSREIQGGGYTF.

The genes are TRBV6-1 and TRBJ1-1; 10 bases align to TRBD1. J gave up 6 bases and V 6 bases, and 10 bases lay outside the gene matches. CDR1 and CDR2 (germline): MNHNS, SASEGT. The CDR3 is 15 amino acids. Here the CDR3 DNA reads TGTGCCAGCAGGGACACCGGGACAGGGGCCGCTGAAGCTTTCTTT. Translating it yields CASRDTGTGAAEAFF.

This rearrangement joins TRBV27 to TRBJ1-5; D gene uncertain. Germline assignment: CDR1 MNHEY and CDR2 SMNVEV (reference sequence). CDR3 length equals 13 residues. The V end was cut by 3 bases, the J end by 0 bases, with 3 bases between. The CDR3 loop reads CASSFYSNQPQHF. The CDR3 coding sequence is TGTGCCAGCAGTTTTTATAGCAATCAGCCCCAGCATTTT.

The CDR3 DNA is TGCGCCAGCAGCTTCCAGGTTATTAACACCGGGGAGCTGTTTTTT. This gives the protein CASSFQVINTGELFF. This rearrangement joins TRBV5-1 to TRBJ2-2; D gene uncertain. Trimming pared 2 bases from V and 2 bases from J, leaving 10 bases between. This CDR3 is 15 amino acids long. From germline, CDR1 is SGHRS and CDR2 YFSETQ. Full variable domain (outside the CDR3, taken from reference TRBV5-1 and TRBJ2-2): KAGVTQTPRYLIKTRGQQVTLSCSPISGHRSVSWYQQTPGQGLQFLFEYFSETQRNKGNFPGRFSGRQFSNSRSEMNVSTLELGDSALYLCASSFQVINTGELFFGEGSRLTVL.

This clone was detected only a few times. CDR3 in DNA: TGTGCCAGCAGCTTCCCAGATTCCTACGAGCAGTACTTC. It codes for CASSFPDSYEQYF. This sequence joins TRBV5-4 and TRBJ2-7; no firm D call. The V and J ends lost 2 bases and 1 base respectively, with 7 bases between them. The CDR3 runs to 13 residues. Germline-derived CDR1 and CDR2 are SGHNT and YYREEE (reference sequence).

This sequence joins TRBV7-2 and TRBJ2-2, with D unclear. The V end lost 5 bases, the J end lost 4 bases, and 8 bases lay between the germline ends. CDR3 size: 13 residues. Germline-derived CDR1 and CDR2 are SGHTA and FQGNSA. The chain's CDR3 is CASSPLVTGELFF. The CDR3 nucleotides are TGTGCCAGCAGCCCGCTAGTCACCGGGGAGCTGTTTTTT.

This clone has just one count. The chain is built from TRBV2 and TRBJ1-1; D is unclear. CDR1 and CDR2 (germline): SNHLY, FYNNEI. The CDR3 totals 13 residues. Deletions cut 5 bases from V and 0 bases from J, with 7 bases between. For the CDR3, the DNA is TGTGCCAGCAGTCCACAGCTGAACACTGAAGCTTTCTTT. Translated, it gives CASSPQLNTEAFF.

The V and J genes are TRBV6-6 and TRBJ2-1, with TRBD1 matching over 9 bases. CDR1 MNHNY and CDR2 SVGAGI come from the germline V gene (reference sequence). V dropped 1 base and J dropped 8; count of bases not matched to a gene: 6. The CDR3 has 15 amino acids. CDR3 sequence reads: CASSYLQGAHHEQFF. CDR3 bases: TGTGCCAGCAGTTACTTACAGGGGGCGCATCATGAGCAGTTCTTC.

Comments on this clone: At one end the junction does not follow the germline gene, possibly because of a read error. The CDR3 loop is CASSSGTGGPATFF. The CDR3 bases are TGTGCCAGCAGCTCCGGGACAGGGGGCCCAGCAACTTTCTTT. V gene TRBV7-9 combines with J gene TRBJ1-4, with 12 bases that match TRBD1. The length of the CDR3 is 14 residues. The germline gives CDR1 SEHNR, CDR2 FQNEAQ (reference sequence).

The J gene is TRBJ1-2, the V gene TRBV5-1, with TRBD1 identical over 8 bases. The CDR3 runs to 14 residues. Germline trimming cut 4 bases from V and 2 bases from J; bases unmatched to any gene: 4. In germline, CDR1 is SGHRS, CDR2 YFSETQ. The CDR3 protein is CASSTRTGNYGYTF. The DNA of the CDR3 is TGCGCCAGCAGCACCCGGACAGGGAACTATGGCTACACCTTC.

The rearrangement uses TRBV7-2 and TRBJ2-7, with D perhaps matching TRBD2 (6 bases). Germline CDR1 and CDR2: SGHTA and FQGNSA. Trimming removed 0 bases from V and 3 bases from J, with 15 bases in between. The CDR3 contains 16 residues. Written as DNA, the CDR3 is TGTGCCAGCAGCTTAGCCGCGCCAGGCGGGGACTACGAGCAGTACTTC. Its translation: CASSLAAPGGDYEQYF. The full variable domain, its missing parts supplied by reference TRBV7-2 and TRBJ2-7, is GAGVSQSPSNKVTEKGKDVELRCDPISGHTALYWYRQSLGQGLEFLIYFQGNSAPDKSGLPSDRFSAERTGGSVSTLTIQRTQQEDSAVYLCASSLAAPGGDYEQYFGPGTRLTVT.

The chain recombines TRBV6-1 with TRBJ2-3; D possibly corresponds to TRBD1 (6 bases). Germline CDR1 MNHNS, CDR2 SASEGT. The CDR3 sequence is 19 residues long. Trimming shortened V by 2 bases and J by 1 base, and 22 bases separated the two germline ends. This CDR3 reads CASSETTGWILVGTDTQYF. In DNA form, the CDR3 reads TGTGCCAGCAGTGAAACCACAGGGTGGATCCTGGTCGGCACAGATACGCAGTATTTT.

A single count supports this clone. The rearrangement links TRBV29-1 to TRBJ2-3; D possibly corresponds to TRBD2 (5 bases). Germline V gives CDR1 SQVTM, CDR2 ANQGSEA. The CDR3 runs to 11 residues. The germline V and J ends were trimmed by 4 bases and 6 bases, with 8 bases remaining between them. The CDR3 DNA sequence: TGCAGCGTTGGCGGCGGGGATACGCAGTATTTT. Residues: CSVGGGDTQYF.

Here the CDR3 DNA reads TGTGCCAGCAGCGAAGTTACCAGGGGCACAGATACGCAGTATTTT. It codes for CASSEVTRGTDTQYF. V usage is TRBV7-2 and J usage is TRBJ2-3; D is possibly TRBD1 (5 bases). V gave up 5 bases and J gave up 1 base, with 13 bases separating them. This CDR3 is 15 amino acids long. Looked up from germline, CDR1 is SGHTA and CDR2 is FQGNSA.

V is TRBV18 and J is TRBJ2-4, with 8 positions matching TRBD2. V was pared by 3 bases and J by 1 base, with 8 bases of the junction left unmatched. This CDR3 region has 17 residues. Germline CDR1 KGHSH, CDR2 LQKENI. Here the CDR3 reads CASSPRGAGEAKNIQYF. CDR3 DNA: TGTGCCAGCTCACCCCGGGGAGCGGGGGAGGCCAAAAACATTCAGTACTTC.

The chain employs TRBV12-5 and TRBJ1-2, with D possibly TRBD1 on 6 matching bases. From germline, CDR1 is LGHNT and CDR2 FRNRAP. The CDR3 length is 14 residues. Trimming cost V 1 base and J 5 bases, with 11 bases left between them. CDR3 region: CASGLATGFYGYTF. In DNA, the CDR3 is TGTGCTAGTGGTTTGGCGACAGGATTTTATGGCTACACCTTC.

This chain connects TRBV4-3 to TRBJ1-2; TRBD1 might be the D (5 bases). The CDR3 runs 14 residues. The V gene's germline CDR1 is LGHNA and CDR2 YSLEER. V dropped 4 bases and J dropped 6 bases, with 15 bases sitting between them. The CDR3: CASSPGTEYHGYTF. CDR3 DNA: TGCGCCAGCAGCCCTGGGACTGAGTATCATGGCTACACCTTC.

The chain uses TRBV11-3 and TRBJ2-7; TRBD2 aligns across 8 bases. CDR1 is SGHNT, CDR2 YENEEA, per germline. This CDR3 has 16 amino acids. V gave up 1 base and J gave up 3 bases; unmatched junction bases: 8. The CDR3 loop reads CASSLANSGGYYEQYF. DNA of the CDR3: TGTGCCAGCAGCTTAGCCAACAGCGGGGGATACTACGAGCAGTACTTC.

V is TRBV7-9 and J is TRBJ2-5; 7 bases are a match to TRBD1. From germline, CDR1 is SEHNR and CDR2 FQNEAQ (reference sequence). The CDR3 totals 16 residues. The junction had 10 bases not matched to a gene; V was cut back by 1 base and J by 5 bases. The CDR3 nucleotides read TGTGCCAGCAGCTTAGGTGCACAGGGGTTTACGGAGACCCAGTACTTC. It encodes CASSLGAQGFTETQYF. Complete variable domain (other parts from reference TRBV7-9 and TRBJ2-5): DTGVSQNPRHKITKRGQNVTFRCDPISEHNRLYWYRQTLGQGPEFLTYFQNEAQLEKSRLLSDRFSAERPKGSFSTLEIQRTEQGDSAMYLCASSLGAQGFTETQYFGPGTRLLVL.

The rearrangement joins TRBV18 to TRBJ1-5; D is uncertain. The V gene's germline CDR1 is KGHSH and CDR2 LQKENI. Trimming left V 6 bases short and J 0 bases short, with 6 bases between. This CDR3 spans 13 amino acids. The DNA for the CDR3 is TGTGCCAGCTCTTTTTATAGCAATCAGCCCCAGCATTTT. It encodes CASSFYSNQPQHF.

This sequence joins TRBV5-1 and TRBJ2-1; no definite D call. This CDR3 contains 14 residues. CDR1 SGHRS and CDR2 YFSETQ come from the germline V gene. Trimming took off 0 bases at V and 1 base at J, with 5 bases between the two ends. DNA for the CDR3: TGCGCCAGCAGCTTGGACCAGTCCTACAATGAGCAGTTCTTC. This translates into CASSLDQSYNEQFF.

The chain uses TRBV5-4 and TRBJ2-3; D possibly corresponds to TRBD2 (6 bases). V lost 3 bases to trimming and J lost 2 bases, with 10 bases between them. Germline CDR1 SGHNT, CDR2 YYREEE (reference sequence). This CDR3 contains 14 residues. The CDR3, as DNA: TGTGCCAGCAGCTCGACTAGTTACACAGATACGCAGTATTTT. The encoded protein is CASSSTSYTDTQYF.

The chain recombines TRBV6-6 with TRBJ2-1; D gene unclear. The CDR3 totals 16 residues. Germline V gene lookup returns CDR1 MNHNY and CDR2 SVGAGI (reference sequence). V lost 0 bases and J 4 bases, leaving 13 bases between the germline ends. The CDR3 region is CASSYSDGGPYNEQFF. CDR3 nucleotides: TGTGCCAGCAGTTACTCTGACGGTGGGCCTTACAATGAGCAGTTCTTC.

The rearrangement joins TRBV25-1 to TRBJ1-5; TRBD1 might be the D (5 bases). V shed 2 bases and J shed 5 bases, with 13 bases lying between them. The CDR3 runs 15 residues. The germline CDR1 and CDR2 sequences are MGHDK and SYGVNS. The CDR3 here is CASSEGTLGDQPQHF. CDR3 bases: TGTGCCAGCAGTGAAGGAACTCTAGGGGATCAGCCCCAGCATTTT.

The rearrangement links TRBV19 to TRBJ2-7; 7 bases are a match to TRBD1. The CDR3 runs 17 residues. Unmatched junction bases numbered 12, after V lost 1 base and J lost 3 bases. The germline gives CDR1 LNHDA, CDR2 SQIVND (reference sequence). The DNA of the CDR3 is TGTGCCAGTAGTATAGGTCTCCAGGGGGAGCCACACTACGAGCAGTACTTC. Its protein is CASSIGLQGEPHYEQYF.

CDR3 nucleotides: TGTGCCAGCAGCTTGCGGCAGGGCTATGGCTACACCTTC. Translating gives CASSLRQGYGYTF. The chain employs TRBV5-6 and TRBJ1-2; perhaps TRBD1 as D (5 bases). V was trimmed by 1 base and J by 4 bases, leaving 8 bases between them. This CDR3 has 13 amino acids. Looked up from germline, CDR1 is SGHDT and CDR2 is YYEEEE.

The sample holds a few counts of this clone. This chain connects TRBV10-1 to TRBJ2-7, with D perhaps matching TRBD2 (5 bases). The CDR3 spans 15 residues. In germline, CDR1 is WNHNN, CDR2 SYGVQD (reference sequence). Trimming pared 3 bases from V and 1 base from J, leaving 13 bases between. The CDR3 sequence: CASSDTETRSYEQYF. The CDR3 DNA reads TGCGCCAGCAGTGATACAGAAACTAGGTCCTACGAGCAGTACTTC.

The chain uses TRBV30 and TRBJ1-1; a possible D gene is TRBD1 (6 bases). Germline V lookup: CDR1 GTSNPN, CDR2 SVGIG (reference sequence). The CDR3 extends over 17 amino acids. The V end was cut by 7 bases, the J end by 7 bases, with 31 bases between. The CDR3 region has the DNA TGTGCCTTCCGCGGCGGGGGGCTTTTTTCACGGACCAATGAAGCTTTCTTT. Translation: CAFRGGGLFSRTNEAFF.

J is TRBJ2-1 and V is TRBV25-1, with TRBD2 matching over 15 bases. Losses at the gene ends were 6 bases for V and 13 bases for J; bases not matched to a gene: 13. CDR1 and CDR2 (germline): MGHDK, SYGVNS. The CDR3 is made up of 16 amino acids. CDR3 residues: CASSAPGLAGGRLQFF. CDR3 in DNA: TGTGCCAGCAGCGCCCCGGGACTAGCGGGGGGCCGCCTACAGTTCTTC.